The 25 T cell receptor beta chains below all came from one sample that was sequenced in a study of chemoradiotherapy in HPV16-positive cancers. Assay: immunoSEQ multiplex PCR; the TCRdb copy retains only in-frame clones and omits some. Of 10,000 to 15,000 clones listed, roughly 77% were seen once; the top ten hold under 1.5%. Sampling was conducted from a patient who underwent chemoradiotherapy. Receptor source: a human donor with HPV-associated anogenital cancer.

The chain uses TRBV11-2 and TRBJ2-2; D is ambiguous. V was clipped by 1 base and J by 4 bases, with 7 bases between them. Germline loops: CDR1 SGHAT, CDR2 FQNNGV. The CDR3 consists of 14 residues. CDR3 residues: CASSLGASTGELFF. The CDR3 DNA reads as TGTGCCAGCAGCTTAGGGGCTAGCACCGGGGAGCTGTTTTTT.

The V gene is TRBV13, the J gene TRBJ2-7; D may match TRBD1 or TRBD2 (6 bases each). V was shortened by 5 bases and J by 5 bases, with 19 bases between the two germline ends. Germline V lookup: CDR1 PRHDT, CDR2 FYEKMQ (reference sequence). The CDR3 extends over 15 amino acids. CDR3 loop: CASSNNGGGTDEQYF. Here the CDR3 DNA reads TGTGCCAGCAGCAATAACGGAGGGGGTACCGACGAGCAGTACTTC.

V and J are TRBV10-3 and TRBJ2-1; D is unclear. Looked up from germline, CDR1 is ENHRY and CDR2 is SYGVKD. This CDR3 spans 16 amino acids. V dropped 4 bases and J dropped 0 bases, with 13 bases sitting between them. The CDR3 spells CAISGGTSGSYNEQFF. As DNA, the CDR3 is TGTGCCATCAGTGGAGGCACCTCCGGCTCCTACAATGAGCAGTTCTTC.

The chain employs TRBV10-3 and TRBJ1-2, with D unresolved. Germline loops: CDR1 ENHRY, CDR2 SYGVKD. This CDR3 is built from 14 residues. Between the trimmed V and J ends, which lost 0 bases and 1 base, there was a span of 6 bases. The CDR3 nucleotides read TGTGCCATCAGTGAGTCGGGCAGTAACTATGGCTACACCTTC. Encoded protein: CAISESGSNYGYTF.

The chain uses TRBV7-6 and TRBJ1-2; D is perhaps TRBD1 (5 bases). The CDR3 loop spans 14 amino acids. V lost 1 base and J lost 2, with 8 bases in between. From germline, CDR1 is SGHVS and CDR2 FNYEAQ. CDR3 sequence (DNA): TGTGCCAGCAGCTTAGGGGGGGTCAACTATGGCTACACCTTC. Translating it yields CASSLGGVNYGYTF.

The chain combines TRBV6-1 with TRBJ1-5; D might be TRBD1 (5 bases). V dropped 1 base and J dropped 2 bases, with 12 bases sitting between them. The CDR3 is 16 residues long. Germline V CDR1 and CDR2: MNHNS, SASEGT. CDR3 in amino acids: CASSEGGTGGNQPQHF. The CDR3 nucleotides read TGTGCCAGCAGTGAAGGGGGGACCGGTGGCAATCAGCCCCAGCATTTT.

The chain carries TRBV19 and TRBJ1-3; no definite D call. The V end lost 5 bases, the J end lost 4 bases, and 9 bases lay between the germline ends. This CDR3 has 13 residues. Germline loops: CDR1 LNHDA, CDR2 SQIVND (reference sequence). The CDR3 region is CASSPITGNTIYF. CDR3 nucleotides: TGTGCCAGTAGTCCTATAACCGGAAACACCATATATTTT.

Only a few counts were recorded for this clone. The rearrangement uses TRBV5-1 and TRBJ2-3; 8 nucleotides align to TRBD2. Germline-derived CDR1 and CDR2 are SGHRS and YFSETQ. The ends lost 1 base at V and 2 bases at J; junction bases unmatched: 3. This CDR3 comprises 15 residues. The CDR3, as DNA: TGCGCCAGCAGCTTGTTACTAGCGGACACAGATACGCAGTATTTT. Residues: CASSLLLADTDTQYF.

CDR3: CASSDGTVFNTEAFF. The CDR3 region has the DNA TGCGCCAGCAGCGATGGGACGGTGTTTAACACTGAAGCTTTCTTT. The chain combines TRBV5-1 with TRBJ1-1, with D perhaps matching TRBD1 (5 bases). This CDR3 region has 15 residues. Germline V gene sequence: CDR1 SGHRS, CDR2 YFSETQ. Trimming stripped 4 bases from V and 2 bases from J, with 15 bases between.

V and J are TRBV5-1 and TRBJ2-2; TRBD1 is a possible D gene (6 bases). This CDR3 has 15 amino acids. The germline V gene encodes CDR1 SGHRS and CDR2 YFSETQ. The ends were cut back, 2 bases at V and 2 bases at J, with 10 bases in the middle. This CDR3 is CASSFRGPNTGELFF. The DNA of the CDR3 is TGCGCCAGCAGCTTCAGGGGCCCAAACACCGGGGAGCTGTTTTTT.

This clone was seen a single time. The chain joins TRBV14 to TRBJ2-4; the match to TRBD1 covers 10 bases. Germline V lookup: CDR1 SGHDN, CDR2 FVKESK. With V trimmed by 4 bases and J by 6 bases, 3 bases remained unmatched. CDR3 length: 14 amino acids. The CDR3 DNA follows: TGTGCCAGCAGCCCGACAGGGGGCAGAAACATTCAGTACTTC. This codes for CASSPTGGRNIQYF.

The chain uses TRBV7-9 and TRBJ1-2; D gene unclear. V lost 5 bases, J lost 4 bases, and 11 bases lay in between. The CDR3 extends over 13 amino acids. Germline lookup yields CDR1 SEHNR and CDR2 FQNEAQ (reference sequence). CDR3 residues: CASSPEHGYGYTF. In nucleotides, the CDR3 is TGTGCCAGCAGCCCAGAACACGGCTATGGCTACACCTTC.

This clone was seen a handful of times. The chain links TRBV7-3 to TRBJ1-6; D is unresolved. Germline V gene data show CDR1 as SGHTA and CDR2 as FQGTGA. The CDR3 runs to 14 residues. Trimming cost V 2 bases and J 8 bases, with 10 bases left between them. The CDR3 DNA sequence: TGTGCCAGCAGCTTAGACGCCCTATATTCACCCCTCCACTTT. Amino acids: CASSLDALYSPLHF.

The chain couples TRBV6-5 to TRBJ1-2, with D possibly being TRBD1 (6 bases). Trimming left V 7 bases short and J 0 bases short, with 12 bases between. CDR1 and CDR2 from the germline V gene are MNHEY and SVGAGI. The CDR3 extends over 14 amino acids. CDR3 nucleotides: TGTGCCAGCACGCGGGACACCACTAACTATGGCTACACCTTC. This codes for CASTRDTTNYGYTF.

This clone was counted only a few times. This chain uses TRBV2 with TRBJ2-2; D gene unclear. The CDR3 extends over 13 amino acids. The V gene lost 4 bases and the J gene lost 1 base, with 4 bases spanning the gap. CDR1 and CDR2 from the germline V gene are SNHLY and FYNNEI. The CDR3 DNA is TGTGCCAGCAGTGGGCAGAACACCGGGGAGCTGTTTTTT. Amino acid sequence: CASSGQNTGELFF.

The rearrangement joins TRBV4-3 to TRBJ1-6; D is unclear. Trimming removed 4 bases from V and 9 bases from J, with 16 bases in between. This CDR3 region has 15 residues. CDR1 and CDR2 from the germline V gene are LGHNA and YSLEER. CDR3 coding DNA: TGCGCCAGCAGCCTGGGAGGAGGTATTGCTTCACCCCTCCACTTT. This translates into CASSLGGGIASPLHF.

The CDR3 DNA follows: TGTGCCATCAGTGGGGGTTACGAGCAGTACTTC. It yields the protein CAISGGYEQYF. The V and J genes are TRBV10-3 and TRBJ2-7; D unresolved. Trimming took 4 bases from V and 4 from J, leaving 5 bases between them. Germline CDR1 and CDR2: ENHRY and SYGVKD. The CDR3 length is 11 residues.

The chain carries TRBV25-1 and TRBJ2-1; 7 nucleotides align to TRBD2. Germline V gives CDR1 MGHDK, CDR2 SYGVNS. This CDR3 contains 16 residues. The V gene end was trimmed by 5 bases and the J gene end by 0 bases; junction bases not matched to a gene: 7. CDR3 coding DNA: TGTGCCAGCAGTAGTAGCGGGTCGAGCTCCTACAATGAGCAGTTCTTC. Amino acid sequence: CASSSSGSSSYNEQFF.

This clone was seen a handful of times. The chain has TRBV7-3 and TRBJ1-2; no clear D. Germline CDR1 is SGHTA and CDR2 is FQGTGA. V shed 8 bases and J shed 8 bases, with 21 bases lying between them. The CDR3 is 14 residues long. CDR3 nucleotide sequence: TGTGCCAGCGGCGGTTCCACCCCGGCCCAGGGCTACACCTTC. It is translated as CASGGSTPAQGYTF. Full variable domain (missing parts from reference TRBV7-3 and TRBJ1-2): GAGVSQTPSNKVTEKGKYVELRCDPISGHTALYWYRQSLGQGPEFLIYFQGTGAADDSGLPNDRFFAVRPEGSVSTLKIQRTERGDSAVYLCASGGSTPAQGYTFGSGTRLTVV.

V is TRBV15 and J is TRBJ1-6; D may be TRBD1 (5 bases). Germline loops: CDR1 LNHNV, CDR2 YYDKDF (reference sequence). The V gene lost 0 bases and the J gene lost 9 bases, with 15 bases spanning the gap. The CDR3 totals 16 residues. The CDR3 spells CATSRDLRGVGSPLHF. Written as DNA, the CDR3 is TGTGCCACCAGCAGAGATCTTAGGGGTGTTGGTTCACCCCTCCACTTT.

This clone was counted between two and nine times. V gene TRBV6-5 combines with J gene TRBJ1-2, with TRBD1 as a possible D gene (5 bases). Trimming stripped 5 bases from V and 5 bases from J, with 18 bases between. Germline CDR1 and CDR2: MNHEY and SVGAGI. CDR3 length: 15 amino acids. The CDR3 nucleotides read TGTGCCAGCAGTAGCCGACAGACAAGCACTTATGGCTACACCTTC. This gives the protein CASSSRQTSTYGYTF.

DNA for the CDR3: TGTGCTAGTGGTTTGTCTTCGGGGGACCTCCTGGTTGAGCAGTTCTTC. As protein: CASGLSSGDLLVEQFF. This chain joins TRBV12-5 and TRBJ2-1; TRBD2 might be the D (6 bases). Per germline, CDR1 LGHNT and CDR2 FRNRAP. Trimming took 2 bases from V and 9 from J, leaving 20 bases between them. This CDR3 comprises 16 residues.

This clone appeared a few times. The J gene is TRBJ1-1, the V gene TRBV9, with D maybe TRBD1 (6 bases). V was cut by 0 bases and J by 0 bases, with 6 bases left in between. The germline gives CDR1 SGDLS, CDR2 YYNGEE. The CDR3 is 14 residues long. CDR3 region: CASSVEGVNTEAFF. CDR3 in DNA: TGTGCCAGCAGCGTAGAGGGGGTGAACACTGAAGCTTTCTTT.

The rearrangement uses TRBV5-4 and TRBJ1-5, with 8 bases fitting TRBD1. CDR1 is SGHNT, CDR2 YYREEE, per germline (reference sequence). The trim removed 2 bases at V and 7 bases at J, leaving 5 bases unmatched. The CDR3 runs 14 residues. The CDR3 loop is CASSLAGGGQPQHF. The CDR3 DNA reads TGTGCCAGCAGCTTAGCAGGGGGCGGGCAGCCCCAGCATTTT.

The chain has TRBV5-1 and TRBJ2-3; TRBD1 might be the D (6 bases). Germline V gene sequence: CDR1 SGHRS, CDR2 YFSETQ. CDR3 length: 14 amino acids. V was clipped by 5 bases and J by 3 bases, with 13 bases between them. This CDR3 reads CASRGSRGTDTQYF. The CDR3, as DNA: TGCGCCAGCAGGGGGTCTAGGGGGACAGATACGCAGTATTTT. Combining the CDR3 with reference TRBV5-1 and TRBJ2-3 gives the whole variable domain KAGVTQTPRYLIKTRGQQVTLSCSPISGHRSVSWYQQTPGQGLQFLFEYFSETQRNKGNFPGRFSGRQFSNSRSEMNVSTLELGDSALYLCASRGSRGTDTQYFGPGTRLTVL.